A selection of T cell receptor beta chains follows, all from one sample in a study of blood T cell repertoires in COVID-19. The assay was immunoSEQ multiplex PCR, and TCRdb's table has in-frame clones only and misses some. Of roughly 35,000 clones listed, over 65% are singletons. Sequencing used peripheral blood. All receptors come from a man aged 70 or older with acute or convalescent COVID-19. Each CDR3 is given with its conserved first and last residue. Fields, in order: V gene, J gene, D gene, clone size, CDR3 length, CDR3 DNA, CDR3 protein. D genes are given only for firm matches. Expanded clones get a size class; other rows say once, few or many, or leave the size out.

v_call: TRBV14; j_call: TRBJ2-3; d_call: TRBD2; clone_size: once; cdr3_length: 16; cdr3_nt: TGTGCCAGCAGCCAAAATCTAGCGGGAGCTGCAGATACGCAGTATTTT; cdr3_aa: CASSQNLAGAADTQYF
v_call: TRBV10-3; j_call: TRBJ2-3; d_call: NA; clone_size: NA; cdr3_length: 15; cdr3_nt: TGTGCCATCAGTGAGTCGTCCAGGGTTGCAGATACGCAGTATTTT; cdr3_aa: CAISESSRVADTQYF
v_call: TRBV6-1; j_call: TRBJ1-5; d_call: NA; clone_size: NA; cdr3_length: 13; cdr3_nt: TGTGCCAGCAGTGAATCGGGTGGACAGCCCCAGCATTTT; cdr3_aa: CASSESGGQPQHF
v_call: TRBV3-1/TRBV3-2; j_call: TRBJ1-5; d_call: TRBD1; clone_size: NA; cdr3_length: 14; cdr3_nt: TGTGCCAGCAGCCCCGGACAGGGGAATCAGCCCCAGCATTTT; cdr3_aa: CASSPGQGNQPQHF
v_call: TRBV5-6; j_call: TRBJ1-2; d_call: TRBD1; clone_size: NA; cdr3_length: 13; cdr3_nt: TGTGCCAGCAGCCCCGGGACAGAGGAGGTCTACACCTTC; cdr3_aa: CASSPGTEEVYTF
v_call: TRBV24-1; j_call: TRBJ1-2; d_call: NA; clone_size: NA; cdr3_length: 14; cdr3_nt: TGTGCCACCGCTGGAAGGGGCTTCGAATATGGCTACACCTTC; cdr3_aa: CATAGRGFEYGYTF
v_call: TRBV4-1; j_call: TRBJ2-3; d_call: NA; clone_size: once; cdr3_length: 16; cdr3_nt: TGCGCCAGCAGCCCAGTGCGGGGGCCGGAGGCAGATACGCAGTATTTT; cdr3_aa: CASSPVRGPEADTQYF
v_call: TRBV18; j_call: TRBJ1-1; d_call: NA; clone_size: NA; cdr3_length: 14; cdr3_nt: TGTGCCAGCTCACCGGGAGGGGATAGGGCTGAAGCTTTCTTT; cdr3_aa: CASSPGGDRAEAFF
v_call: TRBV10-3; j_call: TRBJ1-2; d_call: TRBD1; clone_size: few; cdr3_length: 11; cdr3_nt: TGTGCCATAGGGACAGACTATGGCTACACCTTC; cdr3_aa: CAIGTDYGYTF
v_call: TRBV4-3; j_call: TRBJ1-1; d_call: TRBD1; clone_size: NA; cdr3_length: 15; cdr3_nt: TGCGCCAGCAGCCAAGGAACAGGGGGTTACACTGAAGCTTTCTTT; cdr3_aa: CASSQGTGGYTEAFF
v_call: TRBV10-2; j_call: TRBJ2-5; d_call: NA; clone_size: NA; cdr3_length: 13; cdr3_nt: TGCGCCAGCAGTGTTCAGGGGCAGGAGACCCAGTACTTC; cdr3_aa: CASSVQGQETQYF
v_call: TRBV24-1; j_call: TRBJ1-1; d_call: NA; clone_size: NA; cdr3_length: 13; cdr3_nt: TGTGCCACTGATACAGGGTCAGGCGCTGAAGCTTTCTTT; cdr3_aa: CATDTGSGAEAFF
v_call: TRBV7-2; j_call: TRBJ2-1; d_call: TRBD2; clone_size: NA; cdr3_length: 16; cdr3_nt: TGTGCCAGCAGCCCCCTAGCGGGAGGATCATACAATGAGCAGTTCTTC; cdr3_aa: CASSPLAGGSYNEQFF
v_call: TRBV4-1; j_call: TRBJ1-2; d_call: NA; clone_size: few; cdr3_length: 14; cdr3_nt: TGCGCCAGCAGCCAACCGGGAAGAGGTCCTGGCTACACCTTC; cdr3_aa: CASSQPGRGPGYTF
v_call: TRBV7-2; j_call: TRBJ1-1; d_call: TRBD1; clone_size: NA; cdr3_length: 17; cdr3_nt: TGTGCCAGCAGCCTCGGGACAGACTTACTACCGAACACTGAAGCTTTCTTT; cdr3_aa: CASSLGTDLLPNTEAFF
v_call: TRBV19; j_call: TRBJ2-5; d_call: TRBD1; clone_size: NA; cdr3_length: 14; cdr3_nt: TGTGCCACCAAAGATTGGACAGGGAAAGAGACCCAGTACTTC; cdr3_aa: CATKDWTGKETQYF
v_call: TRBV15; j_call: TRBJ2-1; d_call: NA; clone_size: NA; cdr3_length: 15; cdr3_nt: TGTGCCACCAGCAGAGACAGGGGCACCTACAATGAGCAGTTCTTC; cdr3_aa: CATSRDRGTYNEQFF
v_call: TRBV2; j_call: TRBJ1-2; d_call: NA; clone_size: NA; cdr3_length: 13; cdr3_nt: TGTGCCAGCACCGCGGCGGGGGTCAATGGCTACACCTTC; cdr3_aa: CASTAAGVNGYTF